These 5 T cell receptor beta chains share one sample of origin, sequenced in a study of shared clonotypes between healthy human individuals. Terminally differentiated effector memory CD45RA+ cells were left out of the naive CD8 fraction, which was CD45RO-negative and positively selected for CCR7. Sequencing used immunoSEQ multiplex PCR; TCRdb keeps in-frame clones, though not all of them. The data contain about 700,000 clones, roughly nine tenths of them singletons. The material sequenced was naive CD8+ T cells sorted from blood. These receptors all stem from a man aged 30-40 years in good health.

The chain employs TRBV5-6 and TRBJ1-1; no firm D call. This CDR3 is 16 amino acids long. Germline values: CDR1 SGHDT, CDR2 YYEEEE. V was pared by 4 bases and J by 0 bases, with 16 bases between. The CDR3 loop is CASSASLLGMNTEAFF. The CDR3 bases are TGTGCCAGCAGCGCCTCTCTTTTGGGCATGAACACTGAAGCTTTCTTT.

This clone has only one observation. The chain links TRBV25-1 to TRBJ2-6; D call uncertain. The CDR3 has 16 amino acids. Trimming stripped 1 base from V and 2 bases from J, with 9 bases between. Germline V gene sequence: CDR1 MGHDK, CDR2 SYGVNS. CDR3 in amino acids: CASSEFGRTGANVLTF. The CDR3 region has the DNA TGTGCCAGCAGTGAATTCGGTAGGACTGGGGCCAACGTCCTGACTTTC.

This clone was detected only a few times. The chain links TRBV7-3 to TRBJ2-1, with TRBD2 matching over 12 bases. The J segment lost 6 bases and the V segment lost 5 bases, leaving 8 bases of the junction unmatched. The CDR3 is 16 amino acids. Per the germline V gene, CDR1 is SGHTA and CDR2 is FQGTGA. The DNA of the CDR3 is TGTGCCAGCAGCCCCCCTGGACTAGCGGGGCTCAATGAGCAGTTCTTC. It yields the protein CASSPPGLAGLNEQFF.

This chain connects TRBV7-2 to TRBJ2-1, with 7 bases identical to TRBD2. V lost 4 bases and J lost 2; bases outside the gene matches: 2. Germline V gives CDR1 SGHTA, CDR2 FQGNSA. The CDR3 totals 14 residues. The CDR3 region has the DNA TGTGCCAGCAGCTCCGGACTAGCCTACAATGAGCAGTTCTTC. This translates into CASSSGLAYNEQFF.

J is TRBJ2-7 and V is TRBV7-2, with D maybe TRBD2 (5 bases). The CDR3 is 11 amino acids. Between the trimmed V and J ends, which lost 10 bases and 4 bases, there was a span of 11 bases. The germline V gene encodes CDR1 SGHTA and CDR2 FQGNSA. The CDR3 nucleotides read TGTGCCACGTCCTCGGGGTACGAGCAGTACTTC. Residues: CATSSGYEQYF.